This T cell receptor (beta chain) originates from a study of cytomegalovirus exposure and HLA in healthy donors. Overall study results and limits: TRBV6-2, TRBV6-3 and some other V segments were unresolvable in 87-base-pair reads. CMV serostatus was the only recorded immune exposure for donors. In vitro, a few CMV-associated chains proved specific for CMV antigens.

Turning to this clone: Its antigen is not known.

Primers for the PCR totalled 60 Vbeta and 13 Jbeta. Some clones are missing from TCRdb's copy, which holds only in-frame ones; the method was immunoSEQ multiplex PCR. The profile shows about 150,000 clones, under 70% of them singletons. Trimming took 5 bases from V and 5 from J; bases not matched to a gene: 11. Germline CDR1 reads LNHDA; CDR2 reads SQIVND (reference sequence). The CDR3 consists of 16 residues. The chain carries TRBV19 and TRBJ1-4; 7 positions match TRBD1. The specimen sequenced was PBMCs. The TCR comes from a man between 25 and 39 years old in good health and CMV-seropositive. CDR3 region: CASSPQTATGNEKLFF. CDR3 in DNA: TGTGCCAGTAGTCCCCAGACAGCGACAGGGAATGAAAAACTGTTTTTT.